Detailed here is one T cell receptor (beta chain). The sample originates from a study of T cells after yellow fever vaccination. Making TCR cDNA involved 5'RACE template switching, which added UMIs and a universal primer site. TCRdb re-analysed the 5' RACE reads in MiXCR, keeping a single row per CDR3 protein. The top ten clones hold just under 25% of a sample with over 65,000 distinct CDR3 sequences, about 14% of them seen once. This TCR came from a man between 18 and 35 years old who received the YFV17D yellow fever vaccine. The sample in question was CD8+ T cells not binding an NS4B(214-222) dextramer, sorted from PBMCs, obtained 21 days after the first yellow fever vaccination.

The CDR3 loop reads CASSYSAGTEAFF. Here the CDR3 DNA reads TGTGCCAGCAGTTACTCTGCGGGCACTGAAGCTTTCTTT. This rearrangement joins TRBV6-5 to TRBJ1-1, with D hard to call. The CDR3 consists of 13 residues. Germline CDR1 and CDR2: MNHEY and SVGAGI. The V end lost 0 bases, the J end lost 4 bases, and 6 bases lay between the germline ends.